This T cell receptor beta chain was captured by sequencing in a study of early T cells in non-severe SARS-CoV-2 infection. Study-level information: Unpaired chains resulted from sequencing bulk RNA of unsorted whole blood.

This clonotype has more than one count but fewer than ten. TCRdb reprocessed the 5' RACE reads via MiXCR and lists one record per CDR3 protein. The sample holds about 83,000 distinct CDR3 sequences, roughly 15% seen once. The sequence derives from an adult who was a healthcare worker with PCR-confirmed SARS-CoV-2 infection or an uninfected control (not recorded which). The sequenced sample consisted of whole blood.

CDR3 sequence (DNA): TGTGCCAGCCGTTCGTCGCTTCGAGATGAGCAGTTCTTC. Its translation: CASRSSLRDEQFF. The gene calls are TRBV6-5 and TRBJ2-1; D remains unclear. V shed 8 bases and J shed 8 bases, with 16 bases lying between them. This CDR3 is 13 amino acids long. Per germline, CDR1 MNHEY and CDR2 SVGAGI.